These 28 T cell receptor beta chains were all obtained from the same sample, sequenced in a study of Ad26.COV2.S vaccination and SARS-CoV-2 variants. Treatment specified: around 19 received Ad26.COV2.S at low or high dose, single or two shots; roughly five received placebo; per-sample allocation not given. It was on day 63 after the first vaccine or placebo injection that samples were taken. Generated by immunoSEQ multiplex PCR, the TCRdb table keeps only in-frame clones and is missing some. The sample contains 350,000 to 450,000 clones, 80% to 95% of which appear only once. The sequenced sample was peripheral blood, obtained in a trial of Ad26.COV2.S vaccine versus placebo. Source of these receptors: a person between 18 and 65 years old who received the Ad26.COV2.S COVID-19 vaccine or a placebo.

The V gene is TRBV7-2, the J gene TRBJ2-2; the D is unclear. V lost 7 bases to trimming and J lost 0 bases, with 6 bases between them. Germline CDR1 and CDR2: SGHTA and FQGNSA. CDR3 size: 13 residues. This CDR3 is CASTNSNTGELFF. The CDR3 DNA sequence: TGTGCCAGCACGAATTCGAACACCGGGGAGCTGTTTTTT. Full variable domain (missing parts from reference TRBV7-2 and TRBJ2-2): GAGVSQSPSNKVTEKGKDVELRCDPISGHTALYWYRQSLGQGLEFLIYFQGNSAPDKSGLPSDRFSAERTGGSVSTLTIQRTQQEDSAVYLCASTNSNTGELFFGEGSRLTVL.

The gene calls are TRBV5-1 and TRBJ2-6; no reliable D call. In germline, CDR1 is SGHRS, CDR2 YFSETQ. The ends were cut back, 4 bases at V and 0 bases at J, with 8 bases in the middle. The CDR3 is 15 amino acids. The CDR3 bases are TGCGCCAGCAGCCTAACTCTCTCTGGGGCCAACGTCCTGACTTTC. This encodes CASSLTLSGANVLTF.

The gene calls are TRBV7-7 and TRBJ1-6, with 9 bases aligning to TRBD1. V shed 3 bases and J 5 bases; nucleotides not matched to a gene: 23. This CDR3 region has 22 residues. Germline assignment: CDR1 SSHAT and CDR2 FNYEAQ (reference sequence). CDR3 sequence reads: CASSLGQGNPHLRSRHNSPLHF. CDR3 DNA sequence: TGTGCCAGCAGCTTGGGACAGGGAAATCCTCACCTTCGTTCGAGACATAATTCACCCCTCCACTTT.

Turning to this clone: Other DNA sequences within the sample encode an identical CDR3. The chain is built from TRBV9 and TRBJ1-2, with 9 bases fitting TRBD1. Looked up from germline, CDR1 is SGDLS and CDR2 is YYNGEE. This CDR3 is built from 15 residues. V lost 3 bases to trimming and J lost 2 bases; unmatched junction nucleotides: 5. The DNA of the CDR3 is TGTGCCAGCAGCGCGACCGGGACAGGGAACTATGGCTACACCTTC. Encoded protein: CASSATGTGNYGYTF.

The rearrangement uses TRBV19 and TRBJ2-7, with TRBD1 matching over 8 bases. This CDR3 has 15 residues. The junction had 8 bases not matched to a gene; V was cut back by 5 bases and J by 2 bases. CDR1 and CDR2 (germline): LNHDA, SQIVND (reference sequence). CDR3 DNA: TGTGCCAGTAGTGTCGGGACAGGCCTTACCTACGAGCAGTACTTC. Translating gives CASSVGTGLTYEQYF.

The gene calls are TRBV19 and TRBJ2-2; D gene ambiguous. CDR1 and CDR2 (germline): LNHDA, SQIVND (reference sequence). Trimming removed 0 bases at V and 0 bases at J, with 8 bases between. This CDR3 is 16 amino acids long. The DNA for the CDR3 is TGTGCCAGTAGTATAGATTGGCCCCCGAACACCGGGGAGCTGTTTTTT. It yields the protein CASSIDWPPNTGELFF.

The rearrangement uses TRBV5-4 and TRBJ2-2; 10 bases agree with TRBD2. Germline CDR1 is SGHNT and CDR2 is YYREEE (reference sequence). The CDR3 sequence is 17 residues long. V lost 4 bases to trimming and J lost 5 bases; unmatched junction nucleotides: 11. CDR3 DNA sequence: TGTGCCAGCAGCCCCGGTGATATTAGCGGGGGGACCGGGGAGCTGTTTTTT. Its translation is CASSPGDISGGTGELFF.

The J gene is TRBJ1-5, the V gene TRBV5-6; D is possibly TRBD1 (6 bases). The V gene lost 2 bases and the J gene lost 0 bases, with 15 bases spanning the gap. The CDR3 totals 17 residues. Per the germline V gene, CDR1 is SGHDT and CDR2 is YYEEEE. Here the CDR3 DNA reads TGTGCCAGCAGCTTATTTGTAGGACAGTATAGCAATCAGCCCCAGCATTTT. It yields the protein CASSLFVGQYSNQPQHF.

In regard to this clone: Additional DNA sequences in this sample encode the identical CDR3. V and J are TRBV4-3 and TRBJ1-5; D gene uncertain. With 0 bases removed from V and 6 bases from J, the gap between germline ends came to 6 bases. Germline CDR1 is LGHNA and CDR2 is YSLEER. This CDR3 region has 13 residues. The CDR3, as DNA: TGCGCCAGCAGCCAAGACCCGGGTCAGCCCCAGCATTTT. Encoded protein: CASSQDPGQPQHF.

The chain joins TRBV18 to TRBJ1-5; D is possibly TRBD1 (5 bases). This CDR3 region has 15 residues. The ends were cut back, 4 bases at V and 7 bases at J, with 17 bases in the middle. From germline, CDR1 is KGHSH and CDR2 LQKENI. The chain's CDR3 is CASSLEYGGVQPQHF. The CDR3 coding sequence is TGTGCCAGCTCACTAGAGTATGGGGGGGTACAGCCCCAGCATTTT.

The chain is built from TRBV28 and TRBJ2-7, with a possible D match to TRBD2 (6 bases). Trimming took 5 bases from V and 3 from J, leaving 20 bases between them. Germline V lookup: CDR1 MDHEN, CDR2 SYDVKM. This CDR3 spans 16 amino acids. The CDR3 sequence: CASSLPQRVGLYEQYF. The CDR3 nucleotides are TGTGCCAGCAGTCTTCCCCAGCGGGTAGGACTCTACGAGCAGTACTTC.

The chain uses TRBV7-2 and TRBJ1-1, with TRBD1 identical over 7 bases. This CDR3 region has 15 residues. CDR1 is SGHTA, CDR2 FQGNSA, per germline. The V and J ends lost 1 base and 2 bases, in that order; junction bases with no gene match: 4. The CDR3, as DNA: TGTGCCAGCAGCTTAGGCAGGACAGGCAACACTGAAGCTTTCTTT. It yields the protein CASSLGRTGNTEAFF.

The chain recombines TRBV15 with TRBJ2-5; 11 positions match TRBD2. The trim removed 1 base at V and 5 bases at J, leaving 6 bases unmatched. The V gene's germline CDR1 is LNHNV and CDR2 YYDKDF (reference sequence). The CDR3 sequence is 16 residues long. The CDR3 loop reads CATSRARLAGTETQYF. CDR3 coding DNA: TGTGCCACCAGCAGAGCTAGACTAGCGGGGACGGAGACCCAGTACTTC.

Concerning this clone itself: At one of its ends the junction is not consistent with the germline gene, which may arise from a read error. The V call is TRBV7-2, the J call TRBJ1-6; D possibly corresponds to TRBD1 (5 bases). The germline V gene encodes CDR1 SGHTA and CDR2 FQGNSA. CDR3 size: 14 residues. The CDR3, as DNA: TGTGCCAGCAGGTTAGACAGTTCTTTCTCACCCCTCCACTTT. It specifies CASRLDSSFSPLHF. Variable domain in full (rest from reference TRBV7-2 and TRBJ1-6): GAGVSQSPSNKVTEKGKDVELRCDPISGHTALYWYRQSLGQGLEFLIYFQGNSAPDKSGLPSDRFSAERTGGSVSTLTIQRTQQEDSAVYLCASRLDSSFSPLHFGNGTRLTVT.

The DNA for the CDR3 is TGCAGCGTTGAAGATCCCCGGGGCCCGAGAAATGAGCAGTTCTTC. Its translation is CSVEDPRGPRNEQFF. The V gene is TRBV29-1, the J gene TRBJ2-1; D tentatively reads TRBD1 or TRBD2 (5 bases each). Germline CDR1 reads SQVTM; CDR2 reads ANQGSEA. This CDR3 is built from 15 residues. V was clipped by 0 bases and J by 7 bases, with 16 bases between them.

V usage is TRBV19 and J usage is TRBJ2-3; the D gene is possibly TRBD2 (6 bases). Trimming took 5 bases from V and 2 from J, leaving 14 bases between them. This CDR3 has 15 residues. Germline CDR1 LNHDA, CDR2 SQIVND (reference sequence). In DNA, the CDR3 is TGTGCCAGTAGTCGGAGGGGAGGCCTCACAGATACGCAGTATTTT. Its translation: CASSRRGGLTDTQYF.

The rearrangement uses TRBV19 and TRBJ1-1; D is possibly TRBD1 (6 bases). Germline V gene lookup returns CDR1 LNHDA and CDR2 SQIVND (reference sequence). The V end lost 2 bases, the J end lost 1 base, and 14 bases lay between the germline ends. This CDR3 comprises 16 residues. As DNA, the CDR3 is TGTGCCAGTAGTATACTGAGCGGACAGCGGAACACTGAAGCTTTCTTT. Translation gives CASSILSGQRNTEAFF.

CDR3: CASSVATGNTEAFF. Here the CDR3 DNA reads TGTGCCAGCAGCGTCGCGACAGGGAACACTGAAGCTTTCTTT. The chain combines TRBV9 with TRBJ1-1; perhaps TRBD1 as D (6 bases). V lost 2 bases, J lost 1 base, and 9 bases lay in between. CDR1 is SGDLS and CDR2 is YYNGEE in the germline V gene. CDR3 length equals 14 residues.

The V gene is TRBV6-5, the J gene TRBJ1-3, with TRBD1 identical over 7 bases. Per germline, CDR1 MNHEY and CDR2 SVGAGI. The CDR3 loop spans 15 amino acids. V dropped 8 bases and J dropped 0; count of bases not matched to a gene: 7. CDR3 bases: TGTGCCAGCCGCAGGGGGACCAGCTCTGGAAACACCATATATTTT. Translating gives CASRRGTSSGNTIYF.

This clone has a handful of counts. The gene calls are TRBV5-6 and TRBJ2-7; TRBD1 agrees at 7 bases. V lost 7 bases and J lost 5; bases outside the gene matches: 6. Germline lookup yields CDR1 SGHDT and CDR2 YYEEEE. CDR3 length: 12 amino acids. The CDR3 sequence is CASHRGGNEQYF. The CDR3 DNA follows: TGTGCCAGCCACAGGGGCGGTAACGAGCAGTACTTC.

The CDR3 reads CASSLGQGYQPQHF. CDR3 sequence (DNA): TGTGCCAGCAGCTTGGGACAGGGTTATCAGCCCCAGCATTTT. The V call is TRBV7-8, the J call TRBJ1-5; 9 nucleotides align to TRBD1. This CDR3 region has 14 residues. The junction had 2 bases not matched to a gene; V was cut back by 3 bases and J by 5 bases. The germline V gene encodes CDR1 SGHVS and CDR2 FQNEAQ.

The chain recombines TRBV5-6 with TRBJ2-5, with a weak D call TRBD2 (6 bases). The CDR3 covers 14 residues. The V gene's germline CDR1 is SGHDT and CDR2 YYEEEE. V lost 4 bases and J lost 5, with 15 bases in between. This chain's CDR3 is CASSRSGGMETQYF. The CDR3 bases are TGTGCCAGCAGCCGCAGTGGGGGGATGGAGACCCAGTACTTC.

J is TRBJ1-2 and V is TRBV19; 8 nucleotides match TRBD1. Germline V gene data show CDR1 as LNHDA and CDR2 as SQIVND (reference sequence). CDR3 length equals 12 residues. The J segment lost 8 bases and the V segment lost 7 bases, leaving 6 bases of the junction unmatched. CDR3 in amino acids: CASILRGRGYTF. In DNA, the CDR3 is TGTGCCAGTATTCTCAGGGGGCGCGGCTACACCTTC.

V is TRBV10-3 and J is TRBJ2-3, with 7 nucleotides matching TRBD2. The CDR3 extends over 17 amino acids. The germline V gene has CDR1 ENHRY and CDR2 SYGVKD. The V segment lost 0 bases and the J segment 0 bases; nucleotides outside the gene matches: 6. CDR3 coding DNA: TGTGCCATCAGTGAGTCGACTTCTAGCGGAAGCACAGATACGCAGTATTTT. This gives the protein CAISESTSSGSTDTQYF.

The chain employs TRBV19 and TRBJ1-5, with TRBD1 as a possible D gene (5 bases). CDR1 and CDR2 (germline): LNHDA, SQIVND (reference sequence). This CDR3 has 16 amino acids. V dropped 5 bases and J dropped 2 bases, with 16 bases sitting between them. The CDR3 nucleotides read TGTGCCAGTAGTCCCGCCCGGGGGAAAGGCAATCAGCCCCAGCATTTT. This codes for CASSPARGKGNQPQHF.

The V and J genes are TRBV2 and TRBJ2-7; D unresolved. Trimming removed 2 bases at V and 2 bases at J, with 7 bases between. The CDR3 totals 13 residues. Germline assignment: CDR1 SNHLY and CDR2 FYNNEI. The CDR3 sequence is CASSESGTYEQYF. The CDR3 DNA sequence: TGTGCCAGCAGTGAATCCGGAACCTACGAGCAGTACTTC. Using reference TRBV2 and TRBJ2-7 for the parts outside the CDR3, the full variable domain is EPEVTQTPSHQVTQMGQEVILRCVPISNHLYFYWYRQILGQKVEFLVSFYNNEISEKSEIFDDQFSVERPDGSNFTLKIRSTKLEDSAMYFCASSESGTYEQYFGPGTRLTVT.

This rearrangement joins TRBV27 to TRBJ1-1; 7 bases match TRBD1. This CDR3 has 16 residues. Per germline, CDR1 MNHEY and CDR2 SMNVEV (reference sequence). V trimming: 2 bases; J trimming: 1 base; junction bases outside the gene matches: 7. The CDR3 coding sequence is TGTGCCAGCAGTTTAAAGGGGGCACTGGGGAACACTGAAGCTTTCTTT. It is translated as CASSLKGALGNTEAFF.

The J gene is TRBJ1-2, the V gene TRBV18; 7 positions match TRBD1. Trimming removed 4 bases from V and 2 bases from J; junction bases left unmatched: 7. This CDR3 comprises 15 residues. From germline, CDR1 is KGHSH and CDR2 LQKENI. CDR3 region: CASSQASGGNYGYTF. CDR3 coding DNA: TGTGCCAGCTCACAAGCATCAGGGGGGAACTATGGCTACACCTTC.